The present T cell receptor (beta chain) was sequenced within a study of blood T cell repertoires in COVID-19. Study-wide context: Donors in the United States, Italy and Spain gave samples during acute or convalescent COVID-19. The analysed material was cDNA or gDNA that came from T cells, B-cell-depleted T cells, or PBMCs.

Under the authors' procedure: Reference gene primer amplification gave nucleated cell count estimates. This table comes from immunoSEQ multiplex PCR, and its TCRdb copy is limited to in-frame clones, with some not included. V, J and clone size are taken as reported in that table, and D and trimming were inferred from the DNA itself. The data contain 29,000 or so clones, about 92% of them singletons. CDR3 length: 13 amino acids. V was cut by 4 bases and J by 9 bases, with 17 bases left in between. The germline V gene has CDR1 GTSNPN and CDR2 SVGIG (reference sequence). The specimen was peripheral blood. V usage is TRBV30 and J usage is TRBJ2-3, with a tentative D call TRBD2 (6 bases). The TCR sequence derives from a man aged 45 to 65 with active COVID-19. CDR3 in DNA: TGTGCCTGGACGGACGGAGCGGGTAGGACGCAGTATTTT. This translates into CAWTDGAGRTQYF. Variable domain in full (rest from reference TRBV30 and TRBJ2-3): SQTIHQWPATLVQPVGSPLSLECTVEGTSNPNLYWYRQAAGRGLQLLFYSVGIGQISSEVPQNLSASRPQDRQFILSSKKLLLSDSGFYLCAWTDGAGRTQYFGPGTRLTVL.